These T cell receptor beta chains were read from a single sample in a study of T cell responses to AZD1222 COVID-19 vaccine. The table came from immunoSEQ multiplex PCR; TCRdb's copy has only in-frame clones and leaves some out. The profile shows roughly 50,000 clones, more than 60% of them singletons. Sequences were derived from peripheral blood, sampled on day 0 of AZD1222 vaccination. These receptor sequences come from an adult in good health. Both conserved end residues are part of each CDR3. The D gene is left open where the match is weak. Only part of the rows carry a size: once, few, many, or a class if the clone is expanded.

CDR3nt: TGTGCCAGCAGCCAAGAGGATGGGGGTAATGAGCAGTTCTTC
CDR3aa: CASSQEDGGNEQFF
j_gene: TRBJ2-1
v_gene: TRBV3-1/TRBV3-2
d_gene: NA
abundance: few

CDR3nt: TGTGCCAGCTCAATTGCAGTGAACACTGAAGCTTTCTTT
CDR3aa: CASSIAVNTEAFF
j_gene: TRBJ1-1
v_gene: TRBV18
d_gene: NA
abundance: NA

CDR3nt: TGTGCCAGCAGCTTAGGACTATCCGGGGATGAGCAGTTCTTC
CDR3aa: CASSLGLSGDEQFF
j_gene: TRBJ2-1
v_gene: TRBV5-8
d_gene: NA
abundance: NA

CDR3nt: TGCGCCAGCAGCATTCAAGAGACCCAGTACTTC
CDR3aa: CASSIQETQYF
j_gene: TRBJ2-5
v_gene: TRBV5-1
d_gene: NA
abundance: NA

CDR3nt: TGTGCCAGCAGCCGGGGGACGCTGGGGCAAACCGGGGAGCTGTTTTTT
CDR3aa: CASSRGTLGQTGELFF
j_gene: TRBJ2-2
v_gene: TRBV3-1/TRBV3-2
d_gene: NA
abundance: NA

CDR3nt: TGTGCCAGCAGTAAGAGGACTAGCGGGGGGGCGATCACAGATACGCAGTATTTT
CDR3aa: CASSKRTSGGAITDTQYF
j_gene: TRBJ2-3
v_gene: TRBV27
d_gene: TRBD2
abundance: NA

CDR3nt: TGCGCCAGCAGCCAAGAAAGGACAGGGTATGGCTCTGGAAACACCATATATTTT
CDR3aa: CASSQERTGYGSGNTIYF
j_gene: TRBJ1-3
v_gene: TRBV4-1
d_gene: TRBD1
abundance: NA

CDR3nt: TGTGCCAGCAGTCCCCAGCGGGGGTTAGCCAAAAACATTCAGTACTTC
CDR3aa: CASSPQRGLAKNIQYF
j_gene: TRBJ2-4
v_gene: TRBV28
d_gene: TRBD2
abundance: NA

CDR3nt: TGTGCCAGCAGCAAAGCCCCAGCGGGGGCCGGCGGCGGGGAGCTGTTTTTT
CDR3aa: CASSKAPAGAGGGELFF
j_gene: TRBJ2-2
v_gene: TRBV7-2
d_gene: TRBD2
abundance: NA

CDR3nt: TGTGCCAGCAGCTTAGACAGGGACACTGAAGCTTTCTTT
CDR3aa: CASSLDRDTEAFF
j_gene: TRBJ1-1
v_gene: TRBV7-3
d_gene: TRBD1
abundance: few

CDR3nt: TGTGCCAGCAGCCAATTTAAGAGGATGGACACCGGGGAGCTGTTTTTT
CDR3aa: CASSQFKRMDTGELFF
j_gene: TRBJ2-2
v_gene: TRBV4-2
d_gene: NA
abundance: once

CDR3nt: TGTGCCACCAGCAGCTCTCAACGGAGCAATCAGCCCCAGCATTTT
CDR3aa: CATSSSQRSNQPQHF
j_gene: TRBJ1-5
v_gene: TRBV15
d_gene: NA
abundance: NA

CDR3nt: TGTGCCTGGACCCCCGGGGGTCTGGGAGAGACCCAGTACTTC
CDR3aa: CAWTPGGLGETQYF
j_gene: TRBJ2-5
v_gene: TRBV30
d_gene: NA
abundance: NA

CDR3nt: TGTGCCAGCAGTTACGGGGGGGCGACCACTGAAGCTTTCTTT
CDR3aa: CASSYGGATTEAFF
j_gene: TRBJ1-1
v_gene: TRBV6-5
d_gene: NA
abundance: NA

CDR3nt: TGTGCCAGCAGCTTAACTAGCGGGAGCCCAGATACGCAGTATTTT
CDR3aa: CASSLTSGSPDTQYF
j_gene: TRBJ2-3
v_gene: TRBV7-3
d_gene: TRBD2
abundance: NA

CDR3nt: TGTGCCAGCAGCTTAGCCACCTACGAGCAGTACTTC
CDR3aa: CASSLATYEQYF
j_gene: TRBJ2-7
v_gene: TRBV7-2
d_gene: NA
abundance: NA

CDR3nt: TGTGCCAGCAGTTCTGACTACCAGTACCAAGAGACCCAGTACTTC
CDR3aa: CASSSDYQYQETQYF
j_gene: TRBJ2-5
v_gene: TRBV28
d_gene: NA
abundance: NA

CDR3nt: TGCAGTGCTAGTCTCCAGGGGGCCAATTCACCCCTCCACTTT
CDR3aa: CSASLQGANSPLHF
j_gene: TRBJ1-6
v_gene: TRBV20-1
d_gene: TRBD1
abundance: NA

CDR3nt: TGTGCCAGCAGCTTAGGGGGACTAGCGGGAGGTTGGGAGACCCAGTACTTC
CDR3aa: CASSLGGLAGGWETQYF
j_gene: TRBJ2-5
v_gene: TRBV11-2
d_gene: TRBD2
abundance: NA

CDR3nt: TGTGCCAGCAGCTTAGGAGGTGGGCCGGGGAATGAGCAGTTCTTC
CDR3aa: CASSLGGGPGNEQFF
j_gene: TRBJ2-1
v_gene: TRBV11-2
d_gene: NA
abundance: NA

CDR3nt: TGTGCCAGCAGTCCGACAGGGAGCTATGGCTACACCTTC
CDR3aa: CASSPTGSYGYTF
j_gene: TRBJ1-2
v_gene: TRBV12-3/TRBV12-4
d_gene: TRBD1
abundance: NA

CDR3nt: TGTGCCAGCAGTCTAATTATGGGGGGGACAGTTGGCTACACCTTC
CDR3aa: CASSLIMGGTVGYTF
j_gene: TRBJ1-2
v_gene: TRBV28
d_gene: TRBD1
abundance: NA

CDR3nt: TGTGCCAGCAGCCGTGAACACACAGATACGCAGTATTTT
CDR3aa: CASSREHTDTQYF
j_gene: TRBJ2-3
v_gene: TRBV6-4
d_gene: NA
abundance: once

CDR3nt: TGTGCCACCAAGCTTTTGGGGGATACGCAGTATTTT
CDR3aa: CATKLLGDTQYF
j_gene: TRBJ2-3
v_gene: TRBV15
d_gene: NA
abundance: NA

CDR3nt: TGTGCCAGTAGTATCCGGGACAGCGGAAAACTGTTTTTT
CDR3aa: CASSIRDSGKLFF
j_gene: TRBJ1-4
v_gene: TRBV19
d_gene: TRBD1
abundance: NA

CDR3nt: TGTGCCAGCAGCTTAAAACAGGGAGTAGATACGCAGTATTTT
CDR3aa: CASSLKQGVDTQYF
j_gene: TRBJ2-3
v_gene: TRBV13
d_gene: NA
abundance: NA

CDR3nt: TGTGCCAGCATGTCCCTCCGGACTCTAGACGGGCAGTACTTC
CDR3aa: CASMSLRTLDGQYF
j_gene: TRBJ2-7
v_gene: TRBV27
d_gene: NA
abundance: NA

CDR3nt: TGTGCCAGCAGCTTAGGGTACAATGAGCAGTTCTTC
CDR3aa: CASSLGYNEQFF
j_gene: TRBJ2-1
v_gene: TRBV11-3
d_gene: NA
abundance: NA

CDR3nt: TGCGCCAGCAGCTTGGCGGCAGGGAGTAACTATGGCTACACCTTC
CDR3aa: CASSLAAGSNYGYTF
j_gene: TRBJ1-2
v_gene: TRBV5-1
d_gene: NA
abundance: NA

CDR3nt: TGTGCCAGCAGCTTGTATGGCAGCTTATTTGATGGCTACACCTTC
CDR3aa: CASSLYGSLFDGYTF
j_gene: TRBJ1-2
v_gene: TRBV5-6
d_gene: NA
abundance: few

CDR3nt: TGTGCCACCACTGCGTCATTGAACACTGAAGCTTTCTTT
CDR3aa: CATTASLNTEAFF
j_gene: TRBJ1-1
v_gene: TRBV19
d_gene: NA
abundance: NA

CDR3nt: TGTGCCAGCAGTCTACAGGGTTCCTACGAGCAGTACTTC
CDR3aa: CASSLQGSYEQYF
j_gene: TRBJ2-7
v_gene: TRBV12-3/TRBV12-4
d_gene: NA
abundance: NA

CDR3nt: TGTGCCAGCAGCTTAGGTGGCGGCGGTGAAAAACTGTTTTTT
CDR3aa: CASSLGGGGEKLFF
j_gene: TRBJ1-4
v_gene: TRBV13
d_gene: NA
abundance: NA

CDR3nt: TGTGCCAGCAGCTTAGGAGGGGTCCGCACAGATACGCAGTATTTT
CDR3aa: CASSLGGVRTDTQYF
j_gene: TRBJ2-3
v_gene: TRBV7-2
d_gene: NA
abundance: NA